The rows below give T cell receptor beta chains drawn from one sample of a study of technical replicates of blood from several donors. Sequencing used immunoSEQ multiplex PCR; TCRdb keeps in-frame clones, though not all of them. The top ten clones hold roughly 0.19% of a sample with under 85,000 clones, approximately 96% of them seen once. The sample was T cells isolated from PBMCs. Receptors originate from a human donor in good health. Each CDR3 is given with its conserved first and last residue. A D gene is named only where the DNA matches it firmly. Some rows have no size entry. The others give once, few or many, or a class for an expanded clone.

clone size: NA
J gene: TRBJ1-2
V gene: TRBV5-1
D gene: TRBD1
CDR3 DNA: TGCGCCAGCAGCTTCTCGGGACAGGGCCAGGGCTACACCTTC
CDR3 protein: CASSFSGQGQGYTF

clone size: NA
J gene: TRBJ2-7
V gene: TRBV14
D gene: NA
CDR3 DNA: TGTGCCAGCAGCCAAGTGGGGGGACGGCACGAGCAGTACTTC
CDR3 protein: CASSQVGGRHEQYF

clone size: NA
J gene: TRBJ2-5
V gene: TRBV4-1
D gene: TRBD2
CDR3 DNA: TGCGCCAGCAGCCAAGGGCAGCGGGGGGTACAAGAGACCCAGTACTTC
CDR3 protein: CASSQGQRGVQETQYF

clone size: NA
J gene: TRBJ1-1
V gene: TRBV7-2
D gene: NA
CDR3 DNA: TGTGCCAGCAGTTCTGGACAGATGAACACTGAAGCTTTCTTT
CDR3 protein: CASSSGQMNTEAFF

clone size: NA
J gene: TRBJ1-1
V gene: TRBV19
D gene: NA
CDR3 DNA: TGTGCCAGTAGTTTCGGGAACACTGAAGCTTTCTTT
CDR3 protein: CASSFGNTEAFF

clone size: NA
J gene: TRBJ2-5
V gene: TRBV28
D gene: NA
CDR3 DNA: TGTGCCAGCAATATAGCGGCACAAGAGACCCAGTACTTC
CDR3 protein: CASNIAAQETQYF

clone size: NA
J gene: TRBJ2-2
V gene: TRBV7-6
D gene: NA
CDR3 DNA: TGTGCCAGCAGTACCCCCGGGGTCGTGGAGCTGTTTTTT
CDR3 protein: CASSTPGVVELFF

clone size: NA
J gene: TRBJ2-7
V gene: TRBV2
D gene: TRBD2
CDR3 DNA: TGTGCCAGCAGGGAACCGGGACTAGCGGGAAGCGAGCAGTACTTC
CDR3 protein: CASREPGLAGSEQYF

clone size: once
J gene: TRBJ2-7
V gene: TRBV10-1
D gene: TRBD1
CDR3 DNA: TGCGCCAGCAGTGACCGGACAGGGAGCTCCTACGAGCAGTACTTC
CDR3 protein: CASSDRTGSSYEQYF

clone size: NA
J gene: TRBJ2-7
V gene: TRBV28
D gene: TRBD1
CDR3 DNA: TGTGCCAGCAGTTTGCCCTCTCAGGGGGCCTACGAGCAGTACTTC
CDR3 protein: CASSLPSQGAYEQYF